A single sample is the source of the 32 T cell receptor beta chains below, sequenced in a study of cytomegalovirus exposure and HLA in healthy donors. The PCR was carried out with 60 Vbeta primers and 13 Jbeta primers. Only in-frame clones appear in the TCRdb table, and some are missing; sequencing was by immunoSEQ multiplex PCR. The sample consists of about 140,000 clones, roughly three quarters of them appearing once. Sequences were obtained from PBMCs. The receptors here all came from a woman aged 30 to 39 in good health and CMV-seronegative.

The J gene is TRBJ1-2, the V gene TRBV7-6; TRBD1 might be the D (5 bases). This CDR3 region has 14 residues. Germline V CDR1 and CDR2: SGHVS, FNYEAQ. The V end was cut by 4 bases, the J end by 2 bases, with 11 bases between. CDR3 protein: CASSSGGANYGYTF. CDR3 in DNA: TGTGCCAGCAGCTCAGGCGGGGCCAACTATGGCTACACCTTC.

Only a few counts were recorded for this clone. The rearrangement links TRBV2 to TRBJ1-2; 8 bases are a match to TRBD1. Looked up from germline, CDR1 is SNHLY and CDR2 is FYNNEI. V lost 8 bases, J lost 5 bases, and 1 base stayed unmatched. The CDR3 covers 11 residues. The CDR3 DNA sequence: TGTGCCAGCGGACAGGGTTATGGCTACACCTTC. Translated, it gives CASGQGYGYTF.

The CDR3 loop reads CASRWTGEETQYF. The CDR3 DNA reads as TGTGCCAGCAGATGGACAGGCGAAGAGACCCAGTACTTC. The rearrangement uses TRBV6-1 and TRBJ2-5; 7 nucleotides align to TRBD1. V gave up 6 bases and J gave up 3 bases; unmatched junction bases: 4. Per the germline V gene, CDR1 is MNHNS and CDR2 is SASEGT. The CDR3 runs to 13 residues.

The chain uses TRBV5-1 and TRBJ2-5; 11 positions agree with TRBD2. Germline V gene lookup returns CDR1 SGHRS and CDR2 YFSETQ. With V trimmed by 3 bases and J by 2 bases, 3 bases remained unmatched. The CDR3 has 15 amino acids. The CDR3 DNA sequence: TGCGCCAGCAGCTGGGGGACTAGCGGACAAGAGACCCAGTACTTC. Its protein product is CASSWGTSGQETQYF.

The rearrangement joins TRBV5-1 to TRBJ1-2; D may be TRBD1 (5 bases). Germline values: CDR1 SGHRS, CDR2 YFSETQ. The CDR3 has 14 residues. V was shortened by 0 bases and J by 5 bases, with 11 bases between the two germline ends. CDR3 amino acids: CASSLAGGEYGYTF. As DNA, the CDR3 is TGCGCCAGCAGCTTGGCGGGAGGGGAGTATGGCTACACCTTC.

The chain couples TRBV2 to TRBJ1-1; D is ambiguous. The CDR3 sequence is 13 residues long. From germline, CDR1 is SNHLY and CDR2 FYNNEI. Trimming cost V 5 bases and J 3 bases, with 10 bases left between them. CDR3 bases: TGTGCCAGCAGTACCAGACTGGACACTGAAGCTTTCTTT. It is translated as CASSTRLDTEAFF.

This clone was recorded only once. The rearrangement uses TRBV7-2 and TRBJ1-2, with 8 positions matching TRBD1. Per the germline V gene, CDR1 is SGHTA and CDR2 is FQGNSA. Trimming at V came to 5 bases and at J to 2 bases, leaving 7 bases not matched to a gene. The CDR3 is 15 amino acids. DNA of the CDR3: TGTGCCAGCAGCCTTTTAGGACAGGGAAACTATGGCTACACCTTC. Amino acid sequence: CASSLLGQGNYGYTF.

CDR3 loop: CASSLLSYRFPGYGYTF. The CDR3 coding sequence is TGTGCCAGCAGCTTACTTTCCTACAGGTTCCCTGGGTATGGCTACACCTTC. The V call is TRBV7-9, the J call TRBJ1-2; tentative D call: TRBD1 (5 bases). This CDR3 has 17 residues. Germline V gene data show CDR1 as SEHNR and CDR2 as FQNEAQ (reference sequence). The V end lost 2 bases, the J end lost 5 bases, and 21 bases lay between the germline ends.

This CDR3 is CASSPPGLAGNGNGELFF. CDR3 nucleotides: TGTGCCAGCTCACCACCGGGACTAGCGGGCAACGGGAACGGGGAGCTGTTTTTT. This chain uses TRBV18 with TRBJ2-2; TRBD2 matches at 12 bases. CDR1 is KGHSH, CDR2 LQKENI, per germline. The J segment lost 7 bases and the V segment lost 0 bases, leaving 9 bases of the junction unmatched. The CDR3 loop spans 18 amino acids.

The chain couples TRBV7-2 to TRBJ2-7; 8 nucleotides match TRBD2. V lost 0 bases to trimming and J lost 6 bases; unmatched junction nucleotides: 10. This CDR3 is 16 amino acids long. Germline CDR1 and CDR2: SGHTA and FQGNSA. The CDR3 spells CASSLAWSGRPVEQYF. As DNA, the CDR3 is TGTGCCAGCAGCTTAGCCTGGAGCGGGAGACCGGTCGAGCAGTACTTC.

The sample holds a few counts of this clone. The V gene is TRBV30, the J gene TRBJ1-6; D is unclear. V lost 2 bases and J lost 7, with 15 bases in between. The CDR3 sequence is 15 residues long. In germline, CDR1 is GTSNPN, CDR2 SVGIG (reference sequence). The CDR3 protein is CAWSSTARMNSPLHF. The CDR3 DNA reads TGTGCCTGGAGTTCTACCGCGCGGATGAATTCACCCCTCCACTTT.

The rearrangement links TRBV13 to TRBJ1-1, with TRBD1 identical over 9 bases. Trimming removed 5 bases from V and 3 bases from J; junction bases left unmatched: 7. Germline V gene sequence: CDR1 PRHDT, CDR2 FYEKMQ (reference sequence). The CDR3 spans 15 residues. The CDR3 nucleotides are TGTGCCAGCAGCGTTCGGACAGGGGCATACACTGAAGCTTTCTTT. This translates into CASSVRTGAYTEAFF.

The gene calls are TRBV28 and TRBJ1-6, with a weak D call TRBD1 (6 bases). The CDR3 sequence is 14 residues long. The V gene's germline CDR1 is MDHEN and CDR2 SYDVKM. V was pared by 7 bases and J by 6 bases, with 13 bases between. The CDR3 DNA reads TGTGCCAGCAACGCGGCACAGGGTAATTCACCCCTCCACTTT. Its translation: CASNAAQGNSPLHF.

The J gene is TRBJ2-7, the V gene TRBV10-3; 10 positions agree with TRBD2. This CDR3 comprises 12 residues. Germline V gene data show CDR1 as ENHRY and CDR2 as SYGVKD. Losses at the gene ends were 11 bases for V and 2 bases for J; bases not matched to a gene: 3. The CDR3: CAVLAGPYEQYF. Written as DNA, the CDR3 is TGTGCCGTACTAGCGGGGCCCTACGAGCAGTACTTC.

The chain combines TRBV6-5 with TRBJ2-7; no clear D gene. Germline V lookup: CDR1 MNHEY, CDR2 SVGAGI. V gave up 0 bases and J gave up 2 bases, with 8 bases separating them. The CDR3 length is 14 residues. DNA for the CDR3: TGTGCCAGCAGTTACTCCCGCGGCCCCTACGAGCAGTACTTC. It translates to CASSYSRGPYEQYF.

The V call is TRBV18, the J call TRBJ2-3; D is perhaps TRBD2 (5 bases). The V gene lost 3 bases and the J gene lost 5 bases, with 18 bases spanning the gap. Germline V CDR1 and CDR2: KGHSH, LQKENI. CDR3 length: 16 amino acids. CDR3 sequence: CASSPFKSGSEDTQYF. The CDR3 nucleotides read TGTGCCAGCTCACCGTTTAAATCGGGGTCGGAAGATACGCAGTATTTT.

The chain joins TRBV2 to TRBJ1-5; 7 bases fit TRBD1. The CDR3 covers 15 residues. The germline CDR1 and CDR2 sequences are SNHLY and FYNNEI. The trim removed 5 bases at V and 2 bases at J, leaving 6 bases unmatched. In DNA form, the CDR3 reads TGTGCCAGCAGTTCCATTCAGGGGGGCAATCAGCCCCAGCATTTT. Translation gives CASSSIQGGNQPQHF. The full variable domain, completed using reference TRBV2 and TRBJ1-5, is EPEVTQTPSHQVTQMGQEVILRCVPISNHLYFYWYRQILGQKVEFLVSFYNNEISEKSEIFDDQFSVERPDGSNFTLKIRSTKLEDSAMYFCASSSIQGGNQPQHFGDGTRLSIL.

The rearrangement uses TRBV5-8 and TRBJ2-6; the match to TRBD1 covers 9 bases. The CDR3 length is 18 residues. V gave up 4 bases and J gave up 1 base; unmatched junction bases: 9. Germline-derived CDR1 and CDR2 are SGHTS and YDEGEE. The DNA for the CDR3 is TGTGCCAGCAGCCGTTTGGAGACAGGGGGTTCTGGGGCCAACGTCCTGACTTTC. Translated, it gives CASSRLETGGSGANVLTF.

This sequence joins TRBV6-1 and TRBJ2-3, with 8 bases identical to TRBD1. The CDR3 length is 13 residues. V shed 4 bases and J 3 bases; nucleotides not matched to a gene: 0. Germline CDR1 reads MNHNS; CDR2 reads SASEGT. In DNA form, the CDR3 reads TGTGCCAGCAGTGGGACAGGGACAGATACGCAGTATTTT. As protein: CASSGTGTDTQYF.

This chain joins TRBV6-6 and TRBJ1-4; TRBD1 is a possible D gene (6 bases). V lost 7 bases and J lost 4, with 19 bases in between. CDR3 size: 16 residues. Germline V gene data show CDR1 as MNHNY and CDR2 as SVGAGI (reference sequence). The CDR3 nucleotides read TGTGCCAGCAACCCCTTGGGTGGGACATATAATGAAAAACTGTTTTTT. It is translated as CASNPLGGTYNEKLFF.

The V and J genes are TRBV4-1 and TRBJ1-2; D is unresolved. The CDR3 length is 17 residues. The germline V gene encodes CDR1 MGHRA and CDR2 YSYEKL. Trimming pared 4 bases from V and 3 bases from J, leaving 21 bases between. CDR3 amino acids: CASSRLARAGPDYGYTF. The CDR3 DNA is TGCGCCAGCAGCCGGCTAGCGAGGGCAGGCCCCGACTATGGCTACACCTTC.

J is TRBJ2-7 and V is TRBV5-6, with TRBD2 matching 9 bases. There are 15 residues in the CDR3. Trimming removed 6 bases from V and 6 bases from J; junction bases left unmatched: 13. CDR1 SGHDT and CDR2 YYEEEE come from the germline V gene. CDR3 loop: CASTVAGVVSGEQYF. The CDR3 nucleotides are TGTGCCAGCACCGTAGCGGGAGTAGTATCTGGCGAGCAGTACTTC. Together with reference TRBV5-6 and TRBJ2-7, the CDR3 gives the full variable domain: DAGVTQSPTHLIKTRGQQVTLRCSPKSGHDTVSWYQQALGQGPQFIFQYYEEEERQRGNFPDRFSGHQFPNYSSELNVNALLLGDSALYLCASTVAGVVSGEQYFGPGTRLTVT.

The DNA of the CDR3 is TGTGCCAGCAGTTGGGGGGGACACCGAATAGCGGAGACCCAGTACTTC. Its protein product is CASSWGGHRIAETQYF. This chain joins TRBV27 and TRBJ2-5; a weak D match, TRBD2 (7 bases). The V gene's germline CDR1 is MNHEY and CDR2 SMNVEV (reference sequence). V was clipped by 4 bases and J by 5 bases, with 20 bases between them. This CDR3 has 16 amino acids.

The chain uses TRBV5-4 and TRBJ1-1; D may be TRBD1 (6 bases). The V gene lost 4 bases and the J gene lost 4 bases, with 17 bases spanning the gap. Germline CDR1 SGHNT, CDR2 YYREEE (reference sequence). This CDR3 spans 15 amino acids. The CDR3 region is CASSQQTGKRTEAFF. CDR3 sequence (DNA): TGTGCCAGCAGCCAACAAACAGGGAAACGCACTGAAGCTTTCTTT.

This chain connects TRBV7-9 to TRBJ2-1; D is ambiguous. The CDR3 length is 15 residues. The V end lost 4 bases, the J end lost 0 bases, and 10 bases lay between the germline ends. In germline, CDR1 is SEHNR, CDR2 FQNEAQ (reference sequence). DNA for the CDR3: TGTGCCAGCAGCTACCGCGCGAGCTCCTACAATGAGCAGTTCTTC. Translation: CASSYRASSYNEQFF.

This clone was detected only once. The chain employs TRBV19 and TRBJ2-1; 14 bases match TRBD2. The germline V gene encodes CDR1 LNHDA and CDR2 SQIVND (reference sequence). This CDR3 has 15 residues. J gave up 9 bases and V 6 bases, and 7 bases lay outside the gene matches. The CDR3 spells CASSPTSGRAFEQFF. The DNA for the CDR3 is TGTGCCAGTAGCCCGACTAGCGGGAGGGCCTTTGAGCAGTTCTTC.

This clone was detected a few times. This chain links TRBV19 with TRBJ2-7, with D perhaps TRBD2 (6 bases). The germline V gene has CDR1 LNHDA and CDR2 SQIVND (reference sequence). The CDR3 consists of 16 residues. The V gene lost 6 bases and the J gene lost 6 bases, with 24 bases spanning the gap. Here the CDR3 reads CASRLTRPSAGLEQYF. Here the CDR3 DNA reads TGTGCCAGTAGGCTAACGAGGCCTAGCGCAGGTCTCGAGCAGTACTTC.

The CDR3 reads CASSFRLAGGNEQFF. In nucleotides, the CDR3 is TGTGCCAGCAGCTTCAGACTAGCGGGGGGGAATGAGCAGTTCTTC. The rearrangement links TRBV7-2 to TRBJ2-1, with 14 bases matching TRBD2. In germline, CDR1 is SGHTA, CDR2 FQGNSA. The CDR3 extends over 15 amino acids. Trimming took 3 bases from V and 7 from J; bases not matched to a gene: 2.

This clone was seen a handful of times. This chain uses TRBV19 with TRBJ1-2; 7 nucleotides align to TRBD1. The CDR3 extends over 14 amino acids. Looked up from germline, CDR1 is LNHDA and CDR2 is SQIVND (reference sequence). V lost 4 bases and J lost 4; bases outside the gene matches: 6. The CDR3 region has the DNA TGTGCCAGTAGTACCCTAACAGGGGCCTATGGCTACACCTTC. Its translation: CASSTLTGAYGYTF.

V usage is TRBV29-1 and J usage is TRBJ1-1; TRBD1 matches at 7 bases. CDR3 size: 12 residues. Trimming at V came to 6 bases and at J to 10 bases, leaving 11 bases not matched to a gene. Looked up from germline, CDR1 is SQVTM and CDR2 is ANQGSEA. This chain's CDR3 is CSVRDSRIGAFF. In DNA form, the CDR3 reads TGCAGCGTGAGGGACAGCAGAATCGGAGCTTTCTTT.

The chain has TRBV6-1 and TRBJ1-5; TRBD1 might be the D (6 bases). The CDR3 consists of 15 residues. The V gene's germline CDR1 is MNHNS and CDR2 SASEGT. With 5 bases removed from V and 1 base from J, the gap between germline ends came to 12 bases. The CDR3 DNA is TGTGCCAGCAGTACGCAACAGGGCAGCAATCAGCCCCAGCATTTT. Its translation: CASSTQQGSNQPQHF.

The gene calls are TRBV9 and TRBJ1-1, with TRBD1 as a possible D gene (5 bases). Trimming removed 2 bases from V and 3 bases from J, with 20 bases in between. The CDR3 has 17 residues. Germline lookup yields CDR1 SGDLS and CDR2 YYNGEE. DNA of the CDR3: TGTGCCAGCAGCGTCCCATGGGGGGAGGGTCCGTACACTGAAGCTTTCTTT. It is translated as CASSVPWGEGPYTEAFF.